This is a list of T cell receptor beta chains from one sample in a study of T cell responses to AZD1222 COVID-19 vaccine. Assay: immunoSEQ multiplex PCR; the TCRdb copy retains only in-frame clones and omits some. The repertoire has 35,000 to 50,000 clones, around 77% of them found once; the top ten carry about 20%. The starting material was peripheral blood, obtained 28 days after the second dose of the MenACWY control vaccine. These receptors were collected from an adult who received the MenACWY meningococcal vaccine as a control. Both conserved end residues are trimmed from each CDR3. Fields, in order: clone size, J gene, V gene, CDR3 protein. Clone size, where shown, is once, few, many, or a class for clones that have expanded.

>.|TRBJ2-1|TRBV4-1
ASSQPLDIEQF
>.|TRBJ1-1|TRBV6-5
ASSYWGENTEAF
>.|TRBJ2-3|TRBV10-2
ASTAGSTDTQY
>.|TRBJ2-7|TRBV4-1
ASSQLAGTYEQY
>few|TRBJ2-3|TRBV19
ASSITGTADTQY
>.|TRBJ2-3|TRBV9
ASSLSGTSTDTQY
>.|TRBJ1-6|TRBV23-1
ASSQEGAGSPLH
>.|TRBJ1-2|TRBV7-8
ASSLRSSHYGYT
>.|TRBJ2-7|TRBV5-6
ASSLSAIRGQY
>.|TRBJ2-2|TRBV5-1
ASSSSGGGTGELF
>.|TRBJ2-7|TRBV5-1
ASSLQTGQSYEQY
>.|TRBJ1-1|TRBV27
ASSSLFGTGYTEAF
>.|TRBJ1-2|TRBV2
ASSVLGQGRNGYT
>.|TRBJ1-1|TRBV10-1
ASSSGTVNTEAF
>.|TRBJ1-1|TRBV12-3/TRBV12-4
AVGSFEAF
>.|TRBJ1-5|TRBV2
ASSGQGGNQPQH
>.|TRBJ1-1|TRBV6-5
ASSQPTGGAEAF
>once|TRBJ2-4|TRBV5-1
ASSLDGTLLAGMLAKNIQY
>.|TRBJ1-3|TRBV30
AWSRGDRGPLAGNTIY
>.|TRBJ1-1|TRBV9
ASRALGGPGDTEAF
>.|TRBJ1-2|TRBV3-1/TRBV3-2
ASSHWDRLYT
>.|TRBJ1-1|TRBV18
ASSPGTGSGTEAF
>.|TRBJ2-3|TRBV10-3
AISGFSTDTQY
>.|TRBJ1-5|TRBV6-1
ASSDQVNQPQH
>.|TRBJ2-3|TRBV27
ATLPPLRTGGFTDTQY
>.|TRBJ1-1|TRBV18
ASSTVGGTEAF
>.|TRBJ1-5|TRBV7-2
ASRQNSGTGGQPQH
>.|TRBJ2-3|TRBV4-1
ASSQVGVGPDTQY
>once|TRBJ1-2|TRBV11-2
ASSLARTGGRGGYT
>.|TRBJ1-1|TRBV9
ASSKSPVMNTEAF
>few|TRBJ2-4|TRBV7-9
ASSLAAGGAKNIQY
>.|TRBJ2-1|TRBV3-1/TRBV3-2
ASSLDSPIHSDNEQF
>.|TRBJ1-1|TRBV5-4
ASSPDQGTEAF
>.|TRBJ2-7|TRBV5-5
ASSAPTEEPHEQY
>.|TRBJ2-2|TRBV27
ASSLAGLWGELF
>.|TRBJ1-5|TRBV30
AWDRAGNQPQH
>.|TRBJ2-7|TRBV29-1
SAQQGYEQY
>few|TRBJ1-1|TRBV30
AWSSGGYTEAF
>.|TRBJ1-6|TRBV9
ASSPRPAGQGTSPLH
>.|TRBJ1-4|TRBV6-5
ASSRQREKLF
>.|TRBJ1-1|TRBV28
ASNFPGSQNTEAF
>.|TRBJ1-1|TRBV15
ATSRDQFTEAF
>.|TRBJ1-3|TRBV9
ASSVDRFGNTIY